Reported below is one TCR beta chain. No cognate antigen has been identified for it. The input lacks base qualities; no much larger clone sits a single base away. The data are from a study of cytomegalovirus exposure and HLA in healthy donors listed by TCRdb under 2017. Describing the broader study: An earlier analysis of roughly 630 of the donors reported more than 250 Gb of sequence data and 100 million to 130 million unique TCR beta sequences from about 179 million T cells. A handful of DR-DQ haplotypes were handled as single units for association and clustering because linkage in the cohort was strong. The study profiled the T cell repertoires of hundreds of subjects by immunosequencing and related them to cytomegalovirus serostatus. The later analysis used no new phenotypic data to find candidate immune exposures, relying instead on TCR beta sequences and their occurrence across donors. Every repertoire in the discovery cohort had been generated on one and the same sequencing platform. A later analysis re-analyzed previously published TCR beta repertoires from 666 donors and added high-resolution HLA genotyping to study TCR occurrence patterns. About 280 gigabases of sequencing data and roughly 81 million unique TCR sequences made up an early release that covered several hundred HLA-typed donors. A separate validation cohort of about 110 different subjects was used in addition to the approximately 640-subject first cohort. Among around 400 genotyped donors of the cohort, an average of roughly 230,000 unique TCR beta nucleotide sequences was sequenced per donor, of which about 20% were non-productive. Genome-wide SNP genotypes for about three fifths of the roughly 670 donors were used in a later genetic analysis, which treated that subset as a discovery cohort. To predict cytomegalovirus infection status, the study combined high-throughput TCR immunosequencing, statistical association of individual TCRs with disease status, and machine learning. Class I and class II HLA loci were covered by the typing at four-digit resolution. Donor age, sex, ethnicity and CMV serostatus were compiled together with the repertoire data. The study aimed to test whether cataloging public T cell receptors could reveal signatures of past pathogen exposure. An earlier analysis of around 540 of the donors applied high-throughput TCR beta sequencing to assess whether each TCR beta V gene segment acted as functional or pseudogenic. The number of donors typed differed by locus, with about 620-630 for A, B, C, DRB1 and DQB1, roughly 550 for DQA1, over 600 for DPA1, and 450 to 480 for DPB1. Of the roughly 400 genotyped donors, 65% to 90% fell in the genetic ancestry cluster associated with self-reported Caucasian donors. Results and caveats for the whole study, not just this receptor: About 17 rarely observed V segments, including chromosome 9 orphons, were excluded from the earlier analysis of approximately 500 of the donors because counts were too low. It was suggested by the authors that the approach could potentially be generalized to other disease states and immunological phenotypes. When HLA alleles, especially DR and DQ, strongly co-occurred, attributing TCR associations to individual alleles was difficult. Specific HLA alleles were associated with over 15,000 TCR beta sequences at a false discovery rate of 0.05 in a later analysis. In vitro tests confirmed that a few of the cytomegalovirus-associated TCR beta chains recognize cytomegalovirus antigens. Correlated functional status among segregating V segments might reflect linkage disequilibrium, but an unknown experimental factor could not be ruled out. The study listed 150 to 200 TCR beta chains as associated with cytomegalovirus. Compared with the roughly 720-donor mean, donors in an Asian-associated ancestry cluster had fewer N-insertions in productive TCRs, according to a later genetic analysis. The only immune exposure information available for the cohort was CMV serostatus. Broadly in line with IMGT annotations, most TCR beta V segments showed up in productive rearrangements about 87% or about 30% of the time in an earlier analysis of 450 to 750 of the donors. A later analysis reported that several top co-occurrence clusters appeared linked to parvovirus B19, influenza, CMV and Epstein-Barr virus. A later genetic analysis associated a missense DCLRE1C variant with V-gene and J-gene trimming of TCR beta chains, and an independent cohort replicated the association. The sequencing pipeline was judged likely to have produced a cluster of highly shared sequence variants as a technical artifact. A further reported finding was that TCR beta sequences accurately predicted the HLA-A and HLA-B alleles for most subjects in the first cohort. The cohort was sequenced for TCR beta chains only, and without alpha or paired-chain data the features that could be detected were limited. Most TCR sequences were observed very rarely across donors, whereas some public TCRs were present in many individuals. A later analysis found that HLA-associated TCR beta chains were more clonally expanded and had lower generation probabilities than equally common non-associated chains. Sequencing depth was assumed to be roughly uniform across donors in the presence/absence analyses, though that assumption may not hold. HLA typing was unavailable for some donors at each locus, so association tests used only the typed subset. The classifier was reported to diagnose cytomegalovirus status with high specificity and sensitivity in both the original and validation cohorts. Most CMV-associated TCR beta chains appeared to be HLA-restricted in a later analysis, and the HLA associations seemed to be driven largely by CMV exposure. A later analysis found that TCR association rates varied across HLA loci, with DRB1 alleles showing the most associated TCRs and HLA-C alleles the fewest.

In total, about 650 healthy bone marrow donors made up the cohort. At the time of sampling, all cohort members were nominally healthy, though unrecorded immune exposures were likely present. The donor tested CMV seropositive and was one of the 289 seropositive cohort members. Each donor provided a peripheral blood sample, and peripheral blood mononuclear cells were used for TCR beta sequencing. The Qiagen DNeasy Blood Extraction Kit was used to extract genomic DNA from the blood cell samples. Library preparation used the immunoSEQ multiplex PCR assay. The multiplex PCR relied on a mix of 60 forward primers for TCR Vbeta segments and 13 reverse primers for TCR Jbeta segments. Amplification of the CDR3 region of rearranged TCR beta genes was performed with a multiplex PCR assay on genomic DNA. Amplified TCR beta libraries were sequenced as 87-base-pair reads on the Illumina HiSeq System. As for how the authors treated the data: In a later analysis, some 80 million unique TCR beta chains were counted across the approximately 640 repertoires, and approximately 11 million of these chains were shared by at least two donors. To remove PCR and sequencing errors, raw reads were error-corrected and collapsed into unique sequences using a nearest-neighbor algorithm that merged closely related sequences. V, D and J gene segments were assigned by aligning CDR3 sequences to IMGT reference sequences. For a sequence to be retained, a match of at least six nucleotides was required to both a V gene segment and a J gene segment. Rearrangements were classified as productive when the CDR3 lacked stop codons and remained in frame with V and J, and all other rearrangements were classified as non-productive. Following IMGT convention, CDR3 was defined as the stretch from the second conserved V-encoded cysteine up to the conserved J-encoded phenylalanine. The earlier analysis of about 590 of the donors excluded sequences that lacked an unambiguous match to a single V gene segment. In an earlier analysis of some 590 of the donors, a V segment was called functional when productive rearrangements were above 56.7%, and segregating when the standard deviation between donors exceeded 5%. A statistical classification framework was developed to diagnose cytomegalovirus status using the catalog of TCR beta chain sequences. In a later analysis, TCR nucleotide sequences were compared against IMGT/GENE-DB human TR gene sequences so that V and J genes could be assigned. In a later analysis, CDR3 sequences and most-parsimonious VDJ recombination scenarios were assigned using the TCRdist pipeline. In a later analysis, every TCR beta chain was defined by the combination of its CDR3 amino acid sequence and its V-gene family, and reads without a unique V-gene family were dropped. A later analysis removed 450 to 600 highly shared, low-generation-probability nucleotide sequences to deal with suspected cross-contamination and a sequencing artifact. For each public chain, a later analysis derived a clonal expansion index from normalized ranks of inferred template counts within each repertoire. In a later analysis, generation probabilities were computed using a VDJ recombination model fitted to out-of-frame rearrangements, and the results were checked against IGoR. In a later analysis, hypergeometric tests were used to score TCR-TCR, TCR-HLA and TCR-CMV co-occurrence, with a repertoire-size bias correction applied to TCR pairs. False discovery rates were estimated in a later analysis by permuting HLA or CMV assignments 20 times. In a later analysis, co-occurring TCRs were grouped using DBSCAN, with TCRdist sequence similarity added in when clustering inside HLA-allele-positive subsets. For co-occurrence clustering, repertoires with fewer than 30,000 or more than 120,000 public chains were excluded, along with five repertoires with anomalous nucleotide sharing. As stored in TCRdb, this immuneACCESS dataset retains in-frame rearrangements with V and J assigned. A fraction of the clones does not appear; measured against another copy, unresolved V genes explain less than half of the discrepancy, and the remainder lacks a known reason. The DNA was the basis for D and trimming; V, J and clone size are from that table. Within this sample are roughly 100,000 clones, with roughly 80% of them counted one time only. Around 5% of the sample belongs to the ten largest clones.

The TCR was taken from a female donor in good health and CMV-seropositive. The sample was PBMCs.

CDR3 region: CASSPRTASEAFF. The bases read TGTGCCAGCAGTCCGAGGACAGCTTCTGAAGCTTTCTTT. The V and J genes are TRBV6-6 and TRBJ1-1; the D segment could be TRBD1, given 6 matching bases. CDR1 and CDR2 are drawn from the germline V gene (reference sequence): MNHNY, SVGAGI. The V end loses 5 bases and the J end loses 6 bases, and a stretch of 13 bases separates them. The CDR3 spans 13 residues, from the cysteine through the phenylalanine. Just CDR3 DNA is preserved here, 39 bases in frame from base 1.